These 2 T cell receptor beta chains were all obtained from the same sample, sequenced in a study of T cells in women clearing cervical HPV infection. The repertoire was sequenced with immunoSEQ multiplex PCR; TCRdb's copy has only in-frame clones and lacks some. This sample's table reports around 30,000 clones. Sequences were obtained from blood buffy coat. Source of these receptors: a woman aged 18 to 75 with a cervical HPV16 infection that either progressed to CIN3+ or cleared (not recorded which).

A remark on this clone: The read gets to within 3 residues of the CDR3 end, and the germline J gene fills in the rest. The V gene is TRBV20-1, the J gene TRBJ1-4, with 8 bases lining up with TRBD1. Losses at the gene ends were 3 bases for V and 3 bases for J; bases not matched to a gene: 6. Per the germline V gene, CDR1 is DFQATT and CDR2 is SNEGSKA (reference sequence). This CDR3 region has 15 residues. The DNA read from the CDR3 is TGCAGTGCTAGTGAAACAGGGGGTGCTAATGAAAAA. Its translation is CSASETGGANEK. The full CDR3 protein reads CSASETGGANEKLFF.

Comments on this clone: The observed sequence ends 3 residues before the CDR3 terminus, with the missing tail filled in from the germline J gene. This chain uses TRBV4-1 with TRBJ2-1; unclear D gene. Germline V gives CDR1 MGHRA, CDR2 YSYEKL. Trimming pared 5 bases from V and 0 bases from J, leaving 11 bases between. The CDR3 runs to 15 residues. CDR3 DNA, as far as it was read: TGCGCCAGCAGCTACAGCCTAAGCTCCTACAATGAG. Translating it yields CASSYSLSSYNE. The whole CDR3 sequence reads CASSYSLSSYNEQFF.